This TCR beta chain was sequenced during a study of cytomegalovirus exposure and HLA in healthy donors. General study findings and limits: Researchers left out some V segments, among them TRBV6-2 and TRBV6-3, as indistinguishable.

The PCR ran on 60 Vbeta and 13 Jbeta primers. Method: immunoSEQ multiplex PCR; TCRdb's copy keeps in-frame clones and lacks some. The table shows 200,000 or so clones, with approximately 84% occurring only once. V was clipped by 1 base and J by 3 bases, with 5 bases between them. Germline V gives CDR1 SGHRS, CDR2 YFSETQ. This CDR3 comprises 12 residues. Sampled while nominally healthy, donors likely had unrecorded immune exposures. As regards this clone: Antigen specificity is unknown.

The sequence came from a man in his forties or fifties in good health and CMV-seronegative. Sequencing used PBMCs. The chain combines TRBV5-1 with TRBJ2-7; D perhaps matches TRBD1 (5 bases). The CDR3, as DNA: TGCGCCAGCAGCTTGACAGGCTACGAGCAGTACTTC. This sequence encodes CASSLTGYEQYF.